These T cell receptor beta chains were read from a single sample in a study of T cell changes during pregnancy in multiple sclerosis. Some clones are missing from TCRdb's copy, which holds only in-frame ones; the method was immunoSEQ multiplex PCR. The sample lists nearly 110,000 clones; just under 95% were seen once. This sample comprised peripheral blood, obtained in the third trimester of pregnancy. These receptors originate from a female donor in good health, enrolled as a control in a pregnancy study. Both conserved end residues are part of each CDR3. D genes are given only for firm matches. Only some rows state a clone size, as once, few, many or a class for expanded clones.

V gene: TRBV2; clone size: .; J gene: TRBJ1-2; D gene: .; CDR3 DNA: TGTGCCAGCAGGGTACAGGGTCAGAGTGGCTACACCTTC; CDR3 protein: CASRVQGQSGYTF
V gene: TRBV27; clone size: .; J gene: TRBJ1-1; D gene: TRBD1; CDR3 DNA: TGTGCCAGCAGCAGCGGCCCGGGACAGGCGAACACTGAAGCTTTCTTT; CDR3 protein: CASSSGPGQANTEAFF
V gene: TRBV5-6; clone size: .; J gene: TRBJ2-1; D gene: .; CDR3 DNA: TGTGCCAGCAGCCATTCCCGGGACTACAATGAGCAGTTCTTC; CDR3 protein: CASSHSRDYNEQFF
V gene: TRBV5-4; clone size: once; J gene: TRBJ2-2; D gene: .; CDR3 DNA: TGTGCCAGCACCCCGGGGTGGAACACCGGGGAGCTGTTTTTT; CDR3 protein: CASTPGWNTGELFF
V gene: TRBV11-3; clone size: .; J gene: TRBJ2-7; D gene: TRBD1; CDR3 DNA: TGTGCCAGCAGCCCCCTTCTCCAGGGGGCCTACGAGCAGTACTTC; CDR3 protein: CASSPLLQGAYEQYF
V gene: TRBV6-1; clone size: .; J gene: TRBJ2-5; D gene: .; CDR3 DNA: TGTGCCAGCAGCCAAAATCCGTCGCGGCAAGAGACCCAGTACTTC; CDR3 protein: CASSQNPSRQETQYF
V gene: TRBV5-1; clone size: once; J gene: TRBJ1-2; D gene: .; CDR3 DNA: TGCGCCAGCAGCTTGTACGGGGGGCCTAACTATGGCTACACCTTC; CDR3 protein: CASSLYGGPNYGYTF
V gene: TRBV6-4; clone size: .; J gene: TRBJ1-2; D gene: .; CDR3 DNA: TGTGCCAGCAGTGCTCAAACAGGCCCCTATGGCTACACCTTC; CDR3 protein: CASSAQTGPYGYTF
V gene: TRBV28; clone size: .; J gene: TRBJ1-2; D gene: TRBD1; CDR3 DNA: TGTGCCAGCAGCCACAGGGCAGGGGGTAACTATGGCTACACCTTC; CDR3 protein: CASSHRAGGNYGYTF
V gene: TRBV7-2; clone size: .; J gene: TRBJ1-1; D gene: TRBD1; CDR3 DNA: TGTGCCAGCAGCTTGACAGGGTTTGACACTGAAGCTTTCTTT; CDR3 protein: CASSLTGFDTEAFF
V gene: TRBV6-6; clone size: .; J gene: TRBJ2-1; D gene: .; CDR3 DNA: TGTGCCAGCAGTTACTCGACACTGAATGAGCAGTTCTTC; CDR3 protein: CASSYSTLNEQFF
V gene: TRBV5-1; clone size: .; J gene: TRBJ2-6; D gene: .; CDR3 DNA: TGCGCCAGCAGCTTGCACAGGGCCTCAAGGGGGTCTGGGGCCAACGTCCTGACTTTC; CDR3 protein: CASSLHRASRGSGANVLTF
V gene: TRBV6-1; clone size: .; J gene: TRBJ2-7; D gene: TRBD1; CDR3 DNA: TGTGCCAGCAGTGTTTATGACAGGGGCTACGAGCAGTACTTC; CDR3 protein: CASSVYDRGYEQYF
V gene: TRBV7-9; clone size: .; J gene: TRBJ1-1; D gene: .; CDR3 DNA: TGTGCCAGCAGCTTATTTTCGGGGGGCAGTGAAGCTTTCTTT; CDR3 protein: CASSLFSGGSEAFF
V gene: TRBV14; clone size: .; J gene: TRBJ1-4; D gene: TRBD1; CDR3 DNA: TGTGCCAGCAGCCCTCGGACAGGGGCTAATGAAAAACTGTTTTTT; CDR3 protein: CASSPRTGANEKLFF
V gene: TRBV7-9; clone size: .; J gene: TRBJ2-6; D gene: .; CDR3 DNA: TGTGCCAGCACCCCCACACGGGGCTCTGGGGCCAACGTCCTGACTTTC; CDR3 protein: CASTPTRGSGANVLTF
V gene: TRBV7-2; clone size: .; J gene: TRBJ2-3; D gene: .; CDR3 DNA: TGTGCCAGCAGCCATCCGGGTGGTACGCAGTATTTT; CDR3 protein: CASSHPGGTQYF
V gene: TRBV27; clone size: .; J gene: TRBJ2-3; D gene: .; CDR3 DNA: TGTGCCAGCCACCAAGCCGGGACTTACACAGATACGCAGTATTTT; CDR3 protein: CASHQAGTYTDTQYF
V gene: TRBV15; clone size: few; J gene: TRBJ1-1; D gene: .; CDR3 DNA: TGTGCCACCAGCAGAGATACAGGAAGAAAGACTGAAGCTTTCTTT; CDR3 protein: CATSRDTGRKTEAFF
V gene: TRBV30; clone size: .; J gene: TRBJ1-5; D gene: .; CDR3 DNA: TGTGCCTGGAGTGGACAGGATCAGCCCCAGCATTTT; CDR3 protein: CAWSGQDQPQHF
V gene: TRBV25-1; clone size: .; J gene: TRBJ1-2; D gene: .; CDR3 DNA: TGTGCCAGCAGTGAAGGAGGTGGCTACACCTTC; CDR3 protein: CASSEGGGYTF
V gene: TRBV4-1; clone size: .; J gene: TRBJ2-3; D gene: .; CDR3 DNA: TGCGCCAGCAGCCATCCAAGTGCCAGCGGAGACCCCACAGATACGCAGTATTTT; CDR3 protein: CASSHPSASGDPTDTQYF
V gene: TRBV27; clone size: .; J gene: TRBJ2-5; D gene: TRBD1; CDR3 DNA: TGTGCCAGCAGTCGGACAGGGGAGACCCAGTACTTC; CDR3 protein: CASSRTGETQYF
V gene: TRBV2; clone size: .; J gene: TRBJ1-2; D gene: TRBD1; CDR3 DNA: TGTGCCAGCAGTGCTGGGACAGGAGCTAACTATGGCTACACCTTC; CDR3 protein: CASSAGTGANYGYTF
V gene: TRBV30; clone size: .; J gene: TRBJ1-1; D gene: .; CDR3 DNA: TGTGCCTGGAGTCGTCCCCTGAACACTGAAGCTTTCTTT; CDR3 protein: CAWSRPLNTEAFF
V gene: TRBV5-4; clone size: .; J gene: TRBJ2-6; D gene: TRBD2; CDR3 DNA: TGTGCCAGCAGCTTGGAGGGGTCAGCGGGGGTCGACTCTGGGGCCAACGTCCTGACTTTC; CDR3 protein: CASSLEGSAGVDSGANVLTF
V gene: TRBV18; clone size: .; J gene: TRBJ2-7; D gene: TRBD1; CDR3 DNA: TGTGCCAGCTCACTAGCCCGACAGGGGAACACCTACGAGCAGTACTTC; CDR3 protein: CASSLARQGNTYEQYF
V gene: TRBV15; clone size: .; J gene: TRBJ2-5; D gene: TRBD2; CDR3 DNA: TGTGCCACCAGCAGAGGGGAGGGGTTGACCCAAGAGACCCAGTACTTC; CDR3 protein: CATSRGEGLTQETQYF
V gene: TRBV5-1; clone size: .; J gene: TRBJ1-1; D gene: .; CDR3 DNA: TGCGCCAGCCGAAAGCAGGGGTCCCCTGGTGAAGCTTTCTTT; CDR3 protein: CASRKQGSPGEAFF
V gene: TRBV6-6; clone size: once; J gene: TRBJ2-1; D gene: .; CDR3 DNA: TGTGCCAGCAGGAGGGACTCGGGCTCCTACAATGAGCAGTTCTTC; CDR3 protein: CASRRDSGSYNEQFF
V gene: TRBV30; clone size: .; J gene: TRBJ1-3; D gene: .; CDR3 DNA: TGTGCCTGGAGTGTACGGGTCTCTGGAAACACCATATATTTT; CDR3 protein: CAWSVRVSGNTIYF